This entry concerns a single T cell receptor (beta chain). This sample is drawn from a study of tumor-infiltrating lymphocytes in oesophageal squamous cell carcinoma. Trimming stripped 3 bases from V and 14 bases from J, with 42 bases between. Germline V lookup: CDR1 SNHLY, CDR2 FYNNEI. The CDR3 covers 21 residues. TCRdb reprocessed the PCR reads via MiXCR and lists one record per CDR3 protein. Of approximately 18,000 distinct CDR3 sequences in the sample, nearly 45% were seen once. The receptor was isolated from a male donor with esophageal squamous cell carcinoma. The sample comprised esophageal tumor tissue. V usage is TRBV2 and J usage is TRBJ2-3; a possible D gene is TRBD1 (6 bases). The chain's CDR3 is CASSEVPRQGSRRPNTGELYF. In DNA form, the CDR3 reads TGTGCCAGCAGTGAGGTCCCTAGGCAGGGGAGTAGAAGGCCGAACACCGGGGAGCTGTATTTT.